Listed below are T cell receptor beta chains from one sample, sequenced in a study of blood T cell repertoires in COVID-19. Repertoires were generated with immunoSEQ multiplex PCR, while TCRdb's copy carries only in-frame clones and drops some. This sample has more than 60,000 clones, with about 74% found just once. Material for sequencing was peripheral blood. The receptors come from a human donor with acute or convalescent COVID-19. The donor label of this sample is uncertain. Both conserved end residues are part of each CDR3. Each record gives: J gene, V gene, clone size, D gene, CDR3 protein. D genes are given only for firm matches. Rows may omit the clone size; those that give it use once, few, many or a size class.

TRBJ1-5,TRBV19,.,.,CASSIAGTSNQPQHF
TRBJ1-5,TRBV7-2,.,.,CASSLAQTTNQPQHF
TRBJ1-2,TRBV4-2,once,.,CASSHGGWGTPNYGYTF
TRBJ2-5,TRBV6-2/TRBV6-3,.,TRBD2,CASSSPGAGDNKETQYF
TRBJ2-3,TRBV4-2,once,TRBD2,CASSQDRTSADTQYF
TRBJ1-5,TRBV28,few,.,CASSPPVGGQPQHF
TRBJ1-1,TRBV28,once,TRBD1,CASSFGTGNTEAFF
TRBJ2-1,TRBV7-3,.,TRBD2,CASSLSYAGLAGDEQFF
TRBJ2-5,TRBV9,.,TRBD1,CASSALQGAGETQYF
TRBJ1-3,TRBV30,.,TRBD1,CAWSAGQLSSGNTIYF
TRBJ2-1,TRBV28,few,.,CASSFVRQGGEQFF
TRBJ1-6,TRBV5-6,few,.,CASSRRGGVSSYNSPLHF
TRBJ1-5,TRBV7-9,few,TRBD1,CASSPPGQGNQPQHF
TRBJ1-2,TRBV10-1,few,TRBD1,CASSMTGASGYTF
TRBJ1-2,TRBV28,.,.,CASRISGTPLNYGYTF
TRBJ1-6,TRBV3-1/TRBV3-2,.,TRBD1,CASSPMGTGVNSPLHF
TRBJ2-2,TRBV11-3,.,TRBD1,CASSSGTVAGELFF
TRBJ2-3,TRBV3-1/TRBV3-2,.,TRBD2,CASSTRASGSSTDTQYF
TRBJ2-1,TRBV11-2,.,.,CASSLALINEQFF
TRBJ2-5,TRBV7-3,.,.,CASSRVVGGTQYF
TRBJ2-1,TRBV10-3,once,TRBD2,CAISSSTPGLVSGYPTHEQFF
TRBJ2-2,TRBV28,.,.,CASSSTWPGELFF
TRBJ1-1,TRBV6-5,.,.,CASSFSSTPNTEAFF
TRBJ2-5,TRBV19,.,TRBD2,CASSIEGLAGTETQYF
TRBJ2-1,TRBV6-5,.,TRBD1,CASSNRGAGYNEQFF
TRBJ2-7,TRBV27,.,.,CASRDSPISYEQYF
TRBJ1-5,TRBV5-4,.,.,CASSFQGGGSNQPQHF
TRBJ2-7,TRBV7-2,many,TRBD2,CASSIGLAGIYEQYF
TRBJ1-1,TRBV6-6,.,.,CASSGPNTEAFF
TRBJ1-2,TRBV11-2,.,.,CASSSYRGAGTANYGYTF
TRBJ2-2,TRBV2,many,.,CASRDGTYLTGELFF
TRBJ1-1,TRBV5-4,.,TRBD1,CASSWDRDHTEAFF
TRBJ1-2,TRBV10-3,.,.,CAISESRFRDYGYTF
TRBJ2-2,TRBV30,once,TRBD2,CAWRFLAGNTGELFF
TRBJ1-5,TRBV3-1/TRBV3-2,.,.,CASSVDTSNQPQHF
TRBJ2-1,TRBV18,.,TRBD2,CASSPTGLAGANEQFF
TRBJ1-1,TRBV13,.,.,CASSTYGGTEAFF
TRBJ2-7,TRBV6-6,few,TRBD1,CASSSRGLGEQYF
TRBJ1-3,TRBV14,once,.,CASSLRTVWANSGNTIYF
TRBJ2-1,TRBV7-2,.,.,CASSSRGAGSYNEQFF
TRBJ1-5,TRBV6-6,.,.,CASRTPGQTNQPQHF
TRBJ2-7,TRBV5-1,.,TRBD2,CASSLTSGSYEQYF
TRBJ1-5,TRBV9,.,TRBD1,CASSNRQGNQPQHF
TRBJ1-5,TRBV27,once,.,CASSPDRSYSNQPQHF
TRBJ1-2,TRBV2,.,.,CASSLLSAYGYTF
TRBJ2-1,TRBV3-1/TRBV3-2,.,TRBD2,CASSQVLAGDEQFF
TRBJ1-1,TRBV3-1/TRBV3-2,.,TRBD1,CASSRRMTGENTEAFF
TRBJ2-3,TRBV19,few,.,CASSISRRGTDTQYF
TRBJ2-1,TRBV14,.,TRBD1,CASSQRTGFMNEQFF
TRBJ2-7,TRBV13,few,TRBD2,CASSPGSVAGGFYEQYF
TRBJ2-5,TRBV7-2,few,.,CASSWRAGQETQYF
TRBJ2-2,TRBV6-2/TRBV6-3,.,TRBD2,CASSELGTSPGELFF
TRBJ2-7,TRBV2,.,.,CASSAESGAYEQYF
TRBJ1-1,TRBV7-9,.,.,CASSATGVPEAFF